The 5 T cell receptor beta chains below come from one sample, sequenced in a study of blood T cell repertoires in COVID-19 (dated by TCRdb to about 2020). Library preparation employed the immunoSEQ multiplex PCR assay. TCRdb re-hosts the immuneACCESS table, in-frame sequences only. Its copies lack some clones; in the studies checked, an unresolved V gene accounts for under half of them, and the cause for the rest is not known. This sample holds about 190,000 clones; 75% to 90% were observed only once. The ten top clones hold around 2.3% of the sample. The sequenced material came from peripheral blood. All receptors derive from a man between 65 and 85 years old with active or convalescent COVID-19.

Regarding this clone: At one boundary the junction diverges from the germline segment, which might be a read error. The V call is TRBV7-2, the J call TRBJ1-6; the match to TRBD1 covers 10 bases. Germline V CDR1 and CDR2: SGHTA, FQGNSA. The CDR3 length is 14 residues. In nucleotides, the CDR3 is TGTGCCAGCACCTTAGGGACAGGGGTTTCACCCCTCCACTTT. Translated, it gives CASTLGTGVSPLHF.

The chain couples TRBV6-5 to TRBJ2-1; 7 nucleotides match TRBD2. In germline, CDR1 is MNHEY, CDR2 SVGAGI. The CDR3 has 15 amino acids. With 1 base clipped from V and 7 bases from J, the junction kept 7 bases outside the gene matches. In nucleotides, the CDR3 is TGTGCCAGCAGTTACTGGGGTAGCGGGTTGAATGAGCAGTTCTTC. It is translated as CASSYWGSGLNEQFF.

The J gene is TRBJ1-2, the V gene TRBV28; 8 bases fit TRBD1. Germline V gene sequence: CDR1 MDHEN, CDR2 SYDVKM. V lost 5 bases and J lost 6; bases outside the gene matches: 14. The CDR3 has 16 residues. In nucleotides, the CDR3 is TGTGCCAGCAGTCCCGACCCCAGACAGGGGTCGGATGGCTACACCTTC. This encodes CASSPDPRQGSDGYTF.

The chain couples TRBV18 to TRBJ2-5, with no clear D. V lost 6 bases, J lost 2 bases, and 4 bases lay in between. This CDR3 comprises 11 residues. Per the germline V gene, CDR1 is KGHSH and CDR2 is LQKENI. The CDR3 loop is CASSRQETQYF. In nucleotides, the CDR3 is TGTGCCAGCTCCCGTCAAGAGACCCAGTACTTC.

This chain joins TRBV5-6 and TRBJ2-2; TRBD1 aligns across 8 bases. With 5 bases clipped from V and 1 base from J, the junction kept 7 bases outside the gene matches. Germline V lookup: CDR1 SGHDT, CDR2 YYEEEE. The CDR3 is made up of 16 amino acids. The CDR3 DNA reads TGTGCCAGCAGGTTAACCGGGACAGGGAACACCGGGGAGCTGTTTTTT. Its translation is CASRLTGTGNTGELFF.